A single sample is the source of the 20 T cell receptor beta chains below, sequenced in a study of OX40 agonist ivuxolimab in advanced cancers. Data came from immunoSEQ multiplex PCR; TCRdb stores just in-frame clones and leaves some out. The sample contains approximately 62,000 clones, around 90% of which appear only once. The specimen comprised CD4+ or CD8+ T cells sorted from blood, sampled in a trial of the OX40 agonist ivuxolimab. All receptors derive from an adult with an advanced solid tumor such as melanoma, head and neck, liver or kidney cancer.

The table lists this clone with a count of one. The V gene is TRBV4-1, the J gene TRBJ2-3; 13 bases agree with TRBD2. V shed 1 base and J 4 bases; nucleotides not matched to a gene: 2. Germline V gene lookup returns CDR1 MGHRA and CDR2 YSYEKL. CDR3 length: 16 residues. CDR3 nucleotide sequence: TGCGCCAGCAGCCAAGGACTAGCGGGGGGATCAGATACGCAGTATTTT. It specifies CASSQGLAGGSDTQYF.

The V call is TRBV11-3, the J call TRBJ2-2; TRBD2 aligns across 13 bases. The CDR3 is 17 amino acids. The V segment lost 3 bases and the J segment 1 base; nucleotides outside the gene matches: 2. Germline-derived CDR1 and CDR2 are SGHNT and YENEEA. The CDR3 DNA follows: TGTGCCAGCAGCTTCAGGACTAGCGGGAGGAACACCGGGGAGCTGTTTTTT. This encodes CASSFRTSGRNTGELFF.

V usage is TRBV9 and J usage is TRBJ1-2, with D possibly being TRBD1 (5 bases). Germline V lookup: CDR1 SGDLS, CDR2 YYNGEE. The ends were cut back, 5 bases at V and 3 bases at J, with 14 bases in the middle. CDR3 length: 14 residues. The CDR3 DNA is TGTGCCAGCAGTGAAACAGGCGACTACTATGGCTACACCTTC. This codes for CASSETGDYYGYTF.

This clone came up once. The chain joins TRBV7-7 to TRBJ2-3; D uncertain. The germline V gene has CDR1 SSHAT and CDR2 FNYEAQ (reference sequence). Trimming took 1 base from V and 2 from J, leaving 7 bases between them. There are 14 residues in the CDR3. The CDR3 coding sequence is TGTGCCAGCAGCTTAGGCGTGCACACAGATACGCAGTATTTT. This gives the protein CASSLGVHTDTQYF.

This clone showed up just a few times. The chain has TRBV7-9 and TRBJ2-1; 9 nucleotides align to TRBD2. With V trimmed by 5 bases and J by 2 bases, 7 bases remained unmatched. Germline CDR1 SEHNR, CDR2 FQNEAQ (reference sequence). This CDR3 region has 16 residues. As DNA, the CDR3 is TGTGCCAGCAGCCTAGGGGCGGGGGGGCCCTACAATGAGCAGTTCTTC. This translates into CASSLGAGGPYNEQFF.

J is TRBJ1-2 and V is TRBV6-5; TRBD1 matches 8 bases. V shed 2 bases and J 2 bases; nucleotides not matched to a gene: 4. The CDR3 is 15 amino acids. From germline, CDR1 is MNHEY and CDR2 SVGAGI. The DNA of the CDR3 is TGTGCCAGCAGTTACCCCAGGGGGCAAAACTATGGCTACACCTTC. Translated, it gives CASSYPRGQNYGYTF.

The J gene is TRBJ2-7, the V gene TRBV11-2, with D possibly matching TRBD2 (6 bases). Germline CDR1 SGHAT, CDR2 FQNNGV. Trimming cost V 0 bases and J 11 bases, with 11 bases left between them. The CDR3 runs to 12 residues. In nucleotides, the CDR3 is TGTGCCAGCAGCTTAGATCGGGGGAAAGAGTACTTC. This codes for CASSLDRGKEYF.

This chain joins TRBV25-1 and TRBJ1-6, with D maybe TRBD1 (5 bases). Germline values: CDR1 MGHDK, CDR2 SYGVNS. The ends were cut back, 6 bases at V and 1 base at J, with 16 bases in the middle. The CDR3 loop spans 17 amino acids. The CDR3 nucleotides read TGTGCCAGCAGCGAGGCGGGGGTCGGTTCCTATAATTCACCCCTCCACTTT. The encoded protein is CASSEAGVGSYNSPLHF.

The rearrangement links TRBV7-2 to TRBJ1-5; D call uncertain. In germline, CDR1 is SGHTA, CDR2 FQGNSA. V lost 2 bases, J lost 1 base, and 6 bases lay in between. There are 14 residues in the CDR3. CDR3 amino acids: CASSLKDSNQPQHF. As DNA, the CDR3 is TGTGCCAGCAGCTTAAAGGACAGCAATCAGCCCCAGCATTTT.

The rearrangement uses TRBV29-1 and TRBJ1-5; D uncertain. V gave up 6 bases and J gave up 4 bases, with 10 bases separating them. Germline CDR1 reads SQVTM; CDR2 reads ANQGSEA. The CDR3 is 12 residues long. The CDR3 reads CSVRGSNQPQHF. Here the CDR3 DNA reads TGCAGCGTCCGAGGGTCGAATCAGCCCCAGCATTTT.

This chain uses TRBV7-3 with TRBJ2-2, with D maybe TRBD2 (5 bases). The CDR3 is 15 amino acids. Trimming stripped 3 bases from V and 4 bases from J, with 12 bases between. The germline V gene encodes CDR1 SGHTA and CDR2 FQGTGA. CDR3 sequence (DNA): TGTGCCAGCAGCTTTAACAGCGGATTCACCGGGGAGCTGTTTTTT. Translated, it gives CASSFNSGFTGELFF. The full variable domain, rest sourced from reference TRBV7-3 and TRBJ2-2, is GAGVSQTPSNKVTEKGKYVELRCDPISGHTALYWYRQSLGQGPEFLIYFQGTGAADDSGLPNDRFFAVRPEGSVSTLKIQRTERGDSAVYLCASSFNSGFTGELFFGEGSRLTVL.

The V gene is TRBV30, the J gene TRBJ1-2, with no clear D. This CDR3 region has 14 residues. V lost 0 bases and J lost 0, with 8 bases in between. The germline gives CDR1 GTSNPN, CDR2 SVGIG (reference sequence). The CDR3 nucleotides are TGTGCCTGGAGTGTCGGGTCAGCTAACTATGGCTACACCTTC. Translating gives CAWSVGSANYGYTF.

This chain joins TRBV6-4 and TRBJ1-2, with 8 bases that match TRBD1. With V trimmed by 4 bases and J by 5 bases, 3 bases remained unmatched. The germline V gene has CDR1 MRHNA and CDR2 SNTAGT. CDR3 length: 13 amino acids. The CDR3 loop reads CASSAQGGYGYTF. The CDR3 bases are TGTGCCAGCAGTGCACAGGGGGGTTATGGCTACACCTTC.

This clone was counted a single time. The rearrangement joins TRBV6-1 to TRBJ1-5, with D maybe TRBD1 (6 bases). V was cut by 5 bases and J by 2 bases, with 13 bases left in between. CDR3 size: 15 residues. CDR1 is MNHNS, CDR2 SASEGT, per germline. As DNA, the CDR3 is TGTGCCAGCAGTAATACAGGGACTGGCAATCAGCCCCAGCATTTT. Amino acids: CASSNTGTGNQPQHF.

The rearrangement joins TRBV28 to TRBJ1-3, with D maybe TRBD1 (5 bases). Trimming pared 4 bases from V and 0 bases from J, leaving 16 bases between. The CDR3 is 17 residues long. The germline gives CDR1 MDHEN, CDR2 SYDVKM. CDR3 amino acids: CASSWSQGAFSGNTIYF. CDR3 DNA: TGTGCCAGCAGTTGGAGTCAGGGCGCCTTCTCTGGAAACACCATATATTTT. Full variable domain (missing parts from reference TRBV28 and TRBJ1-3): DVKVTQSSRYLVKRTGEKVFLECVQDMDHENMFWYRQDPGLGLRLIYFSYDVKMKEKGDIPEGYSVSREKKERFSLILESASTNQTSMYLCASSWSQGAFSGNTIYFGEGSWLTVV.

The chain is built from TRBV2 and TRBJ2-7, with D possibly called TRBD1 or TRBD2 (5 bases each). Germline assignment: CDR1 SNHLY and CDR2 FYNNEI. The CDR3 is 13 residues long. V was cut by 4 bases and J by 3 bases, with 10 bases left in between. The CDR3 is CASSGGRIYEQYF. The CDR3 DNA is TGTGCCAGCAGTGGGGGACGGATCTACGAGCAGTACTTC.

J is TRBJ2-1 and V is TRBV25-1, with 8 nucleotides matching TRBD1. The V gene end was trimmed by 5 bases and the J gene end by 4 bases; junction bases not matched to a gene: 4. CDR1 is MGHDK and CDR2 is SYGVNS in the germline V gene. The CDR3 runs 14 residues. The CDR3 region is CASSPGGAYNEQFF. For the CDR3, the DNA is TGTGCCAGCAGTCCAGGGGGCGCTTACAATGAGCAGTTCTTC.

The chain employs TRBV7-2 and TRBJ2-5, with D perhaps TRBD2 (5 bases). The CDR3 loop spans 14 amino acids. V lost 5 bases and J lost 5, with 15 bases in between. The germline V gene encodes CDR1 SGHTA and CDR2 FQGNSA. The CDR3 DNA sequence: TGTGCCAGCAGCCCCCGGGATCTCCGGGAGACCCAGTACTTC. Encoded protein: CASSPRDLRETQYF.

The rearrangement joins TRBV7-9 to TRBJ1-1; no firm D call. The V end was cut by 5 bases, the J end by 2 bases, with 9 bases between. Germline lookup yields CDR1 SEHNR and CDR2 FQNEAQ (reference sequence). The CDR3 totals 13 residues. The CDR3 reads CASSRIVNTEAFF. The CDR3 region has the DNA TGTGCCAGCAGCCGTATAGTCAACACTGAAGCTTTCTTT. The whole variable domain, filled in from reference TRBV7-9 and TRBJ1-1, reads DTGVSQNPRHKITKRGQNVTFRCDPISEHNRLYWYRQTLGQGPEFLTYFQNEAQLEKSRLLSDRFSAERPKGSFSTLEIQRTEQGDSAMYLCASSRIVNTEAFFGQGTRLTVV.

This rearrangement joins TRBV6-1 to TRBJ2-4; unclear D gene. Trimming removed 4 bases at V and 0 bases at J, with 7 bases between. CDR1 is MNHNS and CDR2 is SASEGT in the germline V gene. The CDR3 loop spans 14 amino acids. CDR3 nucleotides: TGTGCCAGCAGTGCCCGCCTAGCCAAAAACATTCAGTACTTC. This gives the protein CASSARLAKNIQYF.